The clone carrying this TCR beta chain was detected a few times. Its antigen is unidentified. The sample belongs to a study of cytomegalovirus exposure and HLA in healthy donors. The overall study: The approximately 110 validation repertoires used the same platform as the 550 to 750 first-cohort repertoires, a later analysis reported. General study points: As confirmed in vitro, a few CMV-associated chains were specific for CMV antigens.

V gave up 6 bases and J gave up 4 bases, with 10 bases separating them. The CDR3 length is 13 residues. Germline V gene sequence: CDR1 SNHLY, CDR2 FYNNEI. The table came from immunoSEQ multiplex PCR; TCRdb's copy has only in-frame clones and leaves some out. This table holds 250,000 or so clones, approximately 87% found once. The specimen was PBMCs. This clonotype originated in a young man in good health and CMV-seronegative. V usage is TRBV2 and J usage is TRBJ2-4; D gene uncertain. CDR3 protein: CASSSGSKNIQYF. The CDR3 nucleotides are TGTGCCAGCAGCTCCGGTTCAAAAAACATTCAGTACTTC.